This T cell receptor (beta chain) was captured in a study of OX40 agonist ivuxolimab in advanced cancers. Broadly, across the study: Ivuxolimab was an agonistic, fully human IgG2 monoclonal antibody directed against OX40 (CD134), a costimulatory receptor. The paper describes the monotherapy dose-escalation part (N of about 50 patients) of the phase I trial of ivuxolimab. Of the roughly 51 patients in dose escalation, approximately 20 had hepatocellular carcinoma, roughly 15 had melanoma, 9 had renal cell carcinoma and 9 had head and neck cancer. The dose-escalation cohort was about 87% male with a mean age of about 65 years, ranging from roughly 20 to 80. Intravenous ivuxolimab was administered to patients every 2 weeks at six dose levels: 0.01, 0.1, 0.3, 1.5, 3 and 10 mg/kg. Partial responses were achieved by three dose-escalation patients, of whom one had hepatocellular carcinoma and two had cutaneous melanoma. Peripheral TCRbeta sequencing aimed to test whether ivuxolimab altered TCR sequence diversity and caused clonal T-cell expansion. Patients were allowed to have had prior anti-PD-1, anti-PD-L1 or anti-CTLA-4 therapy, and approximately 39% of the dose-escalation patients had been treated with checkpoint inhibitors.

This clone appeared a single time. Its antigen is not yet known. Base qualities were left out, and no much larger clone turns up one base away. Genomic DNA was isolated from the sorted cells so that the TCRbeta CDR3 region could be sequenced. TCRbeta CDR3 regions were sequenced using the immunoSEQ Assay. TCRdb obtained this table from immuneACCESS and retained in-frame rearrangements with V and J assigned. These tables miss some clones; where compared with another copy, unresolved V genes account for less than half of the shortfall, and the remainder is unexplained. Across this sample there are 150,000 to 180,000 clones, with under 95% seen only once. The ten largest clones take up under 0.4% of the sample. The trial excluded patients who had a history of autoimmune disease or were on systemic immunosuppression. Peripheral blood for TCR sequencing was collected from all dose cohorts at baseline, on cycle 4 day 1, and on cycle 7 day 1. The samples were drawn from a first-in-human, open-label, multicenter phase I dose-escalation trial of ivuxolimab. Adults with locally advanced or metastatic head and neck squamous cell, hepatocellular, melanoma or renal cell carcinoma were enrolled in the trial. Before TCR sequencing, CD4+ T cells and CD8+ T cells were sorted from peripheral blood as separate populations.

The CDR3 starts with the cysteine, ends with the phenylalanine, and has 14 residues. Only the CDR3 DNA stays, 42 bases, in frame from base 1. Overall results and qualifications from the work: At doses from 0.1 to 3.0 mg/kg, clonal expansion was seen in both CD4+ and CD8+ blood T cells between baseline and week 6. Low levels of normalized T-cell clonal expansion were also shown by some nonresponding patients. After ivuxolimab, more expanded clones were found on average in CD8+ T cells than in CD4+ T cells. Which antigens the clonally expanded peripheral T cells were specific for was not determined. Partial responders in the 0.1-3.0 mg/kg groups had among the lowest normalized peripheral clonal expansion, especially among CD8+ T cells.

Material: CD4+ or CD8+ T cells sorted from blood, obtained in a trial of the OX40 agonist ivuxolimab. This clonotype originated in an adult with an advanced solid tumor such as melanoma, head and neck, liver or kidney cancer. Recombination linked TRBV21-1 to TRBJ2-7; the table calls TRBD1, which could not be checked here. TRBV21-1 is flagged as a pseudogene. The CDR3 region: CASSKIRQVDEQYF. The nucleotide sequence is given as TGTGCCAGCAGCAAAATTAGACAGGTAGACGAGCAGTACTTC.